The 7 T cell receptor beta chains in this list originate from one sample, sequenced in a study of OX40 agonist ivuxolimab in advanced cancers. The table came from immunoSEQ multiplex PCR; TCRdb's copy has only in-frame clones and leaves some out. This sample has roughly 63,000 clones, with around 83% found just once. This specimen consisted of CD4+ or CD8+ T cells sorted from blood, obtained in a trial of the OX40 agonist ivuxolimab. These receptor sequences come from an adult with an advanced solid tumor such as melanoma, head and neck, liver or kidney cancer.

V gene TRBV7-9 combines with J gene TRBJ1-4, with D possibly being TRBD1 (5 bases). V was pared by 11 bases and J by 0 bases, with 13 bases between. The germline gives CDR1 SEHNR, CDR2 FQNEAQ (reference sequence). The length of the CDR3 is 14 residues. This chain's CDR3 is CAGGVAATNEKLFF. The CDR3 DNA is TGTGCCGGGGGGGTCGCTGCAACTAATGAAAAACTGTTTTTT.

The J gene is TRBJ1-1, the V gene TRBV10-3; D unclear. CDR3 length equals 13 residues. The germline gives CDR1 ENHRY, CDR2 SYGVKD. The V and J ends lost 6 bases and 2 bases respectively, with 10 bases between them. The DNA of the CDR3 is TGTGCCATCAGCGACCAGATCAACACTGAAGCTTTCTTT. It is translated as CAISDQINTEAFF.

The chain has TRBV18 and TRBJ2-3; D not certain. The CDR3 has 16 residues. The germline V gene has CDR1 KGHSH and CDR2 LQKENI. V dropped 0 bases and J dropped 0 bases, with 10 bases sitting between them. The CDR3 nucleotides are TGTGCCAGCTCACCACCGGACGGAACTAGCACAGATACGCAGTATTTT. This translates into CASSPPDGTSTDTQYF.

This chain uses TRBV5-5 with TRBJ1-3; D is uncertain. Trimming pared 4 bases from V and 0 bases from J, leaving 2 bases between. The CDR3 is 12 amino acids. Per germline, CDR1 SGHKS and CDR2 YYEKEE (reference sequence). The CDR3 sequence: CASSPSGNTIYF. The CDR3 DNA is TGTGCCAGCAGCCCCTCTGGAAACACCATATATTTT.

The J gene is TRBJ1-1, the V gene TRBV5-1; TRBD1 aligns across 8 bases. This CDR3 region has 16 residues. V was clipped by 6 bases and J by 0 bases; unmatched bases: 10. Germline CDR1 SGHRS, CDR2 YFSETQ. This CDR3 reads CASTRQGSAMNTEAFF. The CDR3 DNA reads as TGCGCCAGCACCCGACAGGGGTCCGCCATGAACACTGAAGCTTTCTTT.

The J gene is TRBJ1-4, the V gene TRBV18; D is undetermined. In germline, CDR1 is KGHSH, CDR2 LQKENI. V gave up 1 base and J gave up 8 bases, with 8 bases separating them. The CDR3 extends over 13 amino acids. The CDR3 protein is CASSPQGGEKLFF. The CDR3 region has the DNA TGTGCCAGCTCACCACAGGGAGGGGAAAAACTGTTTTTT. Variable domain in full (rest from reference TRBV18 and TRBJ1-4): NAGVMQNPRHLVRRRGQEARLRCSPMKGHSHVYWYRQLPEEGLKFMVYLQKENIIDESGMPKERFSAEFPKEGPSILRIQQVVRGDSAAYFCASSPQGGEKLFFGSGTQLSVL.

The V call is TRBV30, the J call TRBJ1-5, with 7 positions matching TRBD1. Germline lookup yields CDR1 GTSNPN and CDR2 SVGIG (reference sequence). This CDR3 is built from 15 residues. Trimming at V came to 3 bases and at J to 4 bases, leaving 9 bases not matched to a gene. The DNA for the CDR3 is TGTGCCTGGAGGAAGGGGTCACAGGGGAATCAGCCCCAGCATTTT. As protein: CAWRKGSQGNQPQHF.